This T cell receptor beta chain was recorded in a study of cytomegalovirus exposure and HLA in healthy donors. 60 Vbeta and 13 Jbeta primers were used in PCR. The repertoire was sequenced with immunoSEQ multiplex PCR; TCRdb's copy has only in-frame clones and lacks some. Here the sample spans under 150,000 clones, 75% to 85% being singletons. Germline V gives CDR1 SGHNT, CDR2 YENEEA. Trimming at V came to 5 bases and at J to 0 bases, leaving 3 bases not matched to a gene. The CDR3 contains 15 residues. This clone was seen once. The antigen remains undetermined. Study-level points and caveats: A later look showed TCR association rates differing by HLA locus, highest for DRB1 and lowest for HLA-C.

This clonotype was sampled from a female donor in good health and CMV-seronegative. This chain connects TRBV11-3 to TRBJ2-7; 11 nucleotides agree with TRBD2. The sequenced sample consisted of PBMCs. The CDR3 reads CASSEGTSGSYEQYF. CDR3 DNA sequence: TGTGCCAGCAGCGAAGGGACTAGCGGCTCCTACGAGCAGTACTTC.